One T cell receptor (beta chain) is described in this entry. The germline V and J ends were trimmed by 1 base and 7 bases, with 7 bases remaining between them. CDR1 is SGHTA and CDR2 is FQGNSA in the germline V gene. The CDR3 is 13 amino acids. This sample is part of a study of response to subunit inactivated influenza vaccine. TCRdb recomputed calls from the RT-PCR reads with MiXCR, one row per CDR3 protein. Among roughly 550,000 distinct CDR3 sequences listed, under 30% were seen once. This sample was shared with a second study, whose subject was T cells expressing NK-cell markers. That investigation notes: With UMIs, 5'RACE template switching was used to make TCR beta cDNA. There were a handful of donors in whom these clonotypes also led the CD3+CD56-NKG2C+ fraction.

V usage is TRBV7-2 and J usage is TRBJ2-2; D is unclear. The TCR comes from a man aged 50 to 60 who received an inactivated influenza vaccine. The sample in question was CD4+ T cells sorted from PBMCs, obtained 11 to 12 days after vaccination. CDR3 DNA sequence: TGTGCCAGCAGCTTAGAAATGGGCGGGGAGCTGTTTTTT. It codes for CASSLEMGGELFF.